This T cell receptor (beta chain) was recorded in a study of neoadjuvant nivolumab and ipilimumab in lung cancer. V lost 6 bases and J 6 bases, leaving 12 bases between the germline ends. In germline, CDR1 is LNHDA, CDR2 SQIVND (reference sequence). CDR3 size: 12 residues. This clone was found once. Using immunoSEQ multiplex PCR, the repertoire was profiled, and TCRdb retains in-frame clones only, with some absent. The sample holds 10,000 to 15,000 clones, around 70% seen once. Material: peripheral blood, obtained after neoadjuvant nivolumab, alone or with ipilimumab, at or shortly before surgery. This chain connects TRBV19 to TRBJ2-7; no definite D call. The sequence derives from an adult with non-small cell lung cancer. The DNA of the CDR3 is TGTGCCAGTAGGTCCGCCCGGCGCGAGCAGTACTTC. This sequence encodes CASRSARREQYF.